This record covers a single TCR beta chain. The antigen it recognizes is unknown. No quality values exist for individual bases; no much larger clone is one base distant. Whole blood was collected in K2EDTA tubes by collaborating institutions according to the institutions' own protocols. For TCRbeta analysis, collaborators shipped samples in one of three forms: frozen whole blood, isolated PBMCs, or DNA extracted from either of those sample types. Including cysteine and phenylalanine, the CDR3 has 14 amino acids. This entry keeps only the CDR3 DNA: 42 bases, framed from base 1. V is trimmed back by 4 bases and J by 6 bases, and the junction contains 6 bases that no gene match accounts for. The germline V gene sets CDR1 to MNHEY and CDR2 to SVGAGI. This sample is drawn from a study of blood T cell repertoires in COVID-19 (dated by TCRdb to 2020 to 2022). For context, the study as a whole: Samples from collaborators originated in the United States, Italy and Spain and spanned both the acute and convalescent phases of COVID-19. The samples were drawn from the first 160 participants of the ongoing ImmuneRACE study and from 1,254 subjects provided by 6 global collaborators. The repertoires were released in a freely available public database meant as a resource for research on the immune response to SARS-CoV-2. The dataset comprised deeply sampled blood TCRbeta repertoires from subjects exposed to, actively infected with, or recovered from COVID-19. Where available, HLA class I and class II types were taken from metadata supplied by the sample provider and were not determined by assay-based typing. The prospective study material was composed of cDNA or gDNA derived from T cells, B-cell-depleted T cells, or PBMCs. A de-identified subject ID, COVID-19 status, age in years and sex were almost always included in the sample metadata.

TCRbeta CDR3 regions were amplified from genomic DNA by means of the immunoSEQ Assay, a bias-controlled multiplex PCR. The study's processing was this. Nucleated cell counts per sample were estimated from amplification of reference gene primers within the assay. Sequence reads were collapsed and filtered to measure the absolute abundance of every unique TCRbeta CDR3 rearrangement. For each sample, productive Simpson clonality was calculated as the square root of Simpson's diversity index across productive rearrangements. TCRdb holds this immuneACCESS table with in-frame rearrangements only. Some clones are missing; in checked studies, unresolved V genes explain under half, and the rest has no known cause. D and trimming were read from the DNA, whereas the V and J calls and clone size are those reported in that table. The sample table shows some 41,000 clones, and 82% are seen once. The ten largest clones add up to about 4.2% of the sample.

Paper-wide results and their limitations: The amount of clinical and demographic metadata varied by source and participant and was provided uncurated.

Material: peripheral blood. The rearranged segments are TRBV6-5 and TRBJ1-2; TRBD1 fits 9 bases in the junction. The receptor was derived from a woman between 65 and 79 years old with acute or convalescent COVID-19. CDR3 reads: CASSFRTGEDGYTF. The nucleotide sequence reads as follows: TGTGCCAGCAGTTTCCGGACAGGGGAAGATGGCTACACCTTC.